These 3 T cell receptor beta chains came from one sample sequenced in a study of shared clonotypes between healthy human individuals (TCRdb year 2020). Library preparation was by the immunoSEQ multiplex PCR assay. TCRdb obtained this table from immuneACCESS and retained in-frame rearrangements with V and J assigned. These tables miss some clones; where compared with another copy, unresolved V genes account for less than half of the shortfall, and the remainder is unexplained. Recorded for this sample are some 1.5 million clones; roughly 96% of them occurred a single time. The ten largest account for approximately 1.2% of the sample. Sequencing was performed on naive CD4+ T cells sorted from blood. This sample's cell subset or site label indicates: CD45RA+ positively selected. The origin of the receptors is a man younger than 45 in good health.

This clone was detected once. This chain connects TRBV18 to TRBJ2-7; D possibly corresponds to TRBD1 (6 bases). V lost 0 bases and J lost 3, with 12 bases in between. The CDR3 is 15 amino acids. Germline values: CDR1 KGHSH, CDR2 LQKENI. The CDR3 here is CASSPPGTRDYEQYF. The CDR3 nucleotides are TGTGCCAGCTCACCACCCGGGACAAGGGACTACGAGCAGTACTTC.

This chain joins TRBV28 and TRBJ2-1; 9 bases line up with TRBD1. J gave up 1 base and V 8 bases, and 12 bases lay outside the gene matches. The length of the CDR3 is 17 residues. Germline assignment: CDR1 MDHEN and CDR2 SYDVKM. Here the CDR3 reads CASVSLAGQGSYNEQFF. The CDR3 bases are TGTGCCAGCGTCTCTCTCGCGGGACAGGGTTCCTACAATGAGCAGTTCTTC.

With respect to this clone: The same CDR3 also results from other DNA sequences found in this sample. The chain joins TRBV18 to TRBJ1-1; D not resolved. V lost 1 base to trimming and J lost 0 bases, with 0 bases between them. CDR3 length: 12 residues. Germline assignment: CDR1 KGHSH and CDR2 LQKENI. As DNA, the CDR3 is TGTGCCAGCTCACCACTGAACACTGAAGCTTTCTTT. This codes for CASSPLNTEAFF.